The 18 T cell receptor beta chains below all came from one sample that was sequenced in a study of T cells in tuberculosis. This table comes from immunoSEQ multiplex PCR, and its TCRdb copy is limited to in-frame clones, with some not included. The table includes some 90,000 clones, roughly 91% detected once. Sorting used thawed, overnight-rested PBMC stained with anti-CD3, a viability dye and GMM-loaded CD1B tetramer. C32 glucose monomycolate from Rhodococcus equi was loaded onto the CD1B tetramers. The sample taken for sequencing was CD1b-GMM tetramer-negative cells sorted from PBMCs. These receptors all come from an adult woman with latent tuberculosis.

The genes are TRBV4-1 and TRBJ2-5; D remains unclear. This CDR3 comprises 15 residues. Germline lookup yields CDR1 MGHRA and CDR2 YSYEKL. Between the trimmed V and J ends, which lost 0 bases and 1 base, there was a span of 9 bases. The chain's CDR3 is CASSQESSPQETQYF. CDR3 bases: TGCGCCAGCAGCCAAGAATCGAGCCCCCAAGAGACCCAGTACTTC.

The chain links TRBV27 to TRBJ2-7; D might be TRBD2 (6 bases). V lost 8 bases, J lost 3 bases, and 17 bases lay in between. The CDR3 length is 14 residues. Germline loops: CDR1 MNHEY, CDR2 SMNVEV (reference sequence). CDR3: CASGHSGSNYEQYF. In DNA form, the CDR3 reads TGTGCCAGCGGGCATAGCGGATCCAACTACGAGCAGTACTTC.

This clone has just one count. The chain is built from TRBV2 and TRBJ2-2; D is unresolved. CDR3 length equals 12 residues. V gave up 8 bases and J gave up 6 bases, with 10 bases separating them. Germline assignment: CDR1 SNHLY and CDR2 FYNNEI. CDR3 coding DNA: TGTGCCAGCTCTAGTTCTCCCGGGGAGCTGTTTTTT. Its translation is CASSSSPGELFF.

This rearrangement joins TRBV21-1 to TRBJ2-7; TRBD2 was called by the table and not checked on the DNA. TRBV21-1 is assigned pseudogene status. The CDR3 is made up of 15 amino acids. CDR3 sequence: CASTLLGLFLYEQYF. The CDR3 DNA reads as TGTGCCAGCACTCTCCTGGGACTTTTCCTCTACGAGCAGTACTTC.

The chain recombines TRBV6-5 with TRBJ1-5, with D perhaps matching TRBD1 (6 bases). Germline V lookup: CDR1 MNHEY, CDR2 SVGAGI. The CDR3 loop spans 15 amino acids. The V and J ends lost 5 bases and 6 bases respectively, with 17 bases between them. CDR3 sequence reads: CASSKQGGSPQPQHF. The CDR3, as DNA: TGTGCCAGCAGTAAACAGGGTGGTTCTCCTCAGCCCCAGCATTTT.

Turning to this clone: Additional DNA sequences in this sample encode the identical CDR3. The V and J genes are TRBV2 and TRBJ2-2; 13 bases align to TRBD2. Looked up from germline, CDR1 is SNHLY and CDR2 is FYNNEI. The CDR3 is 17 residues long. V shed 6 bases and J 0 bases; nucleotides not matched to a gene: 4. The CDR3 DNA is TGTGCCAGCAGGAGGACTAGCGGGGGAACGAACACCGGGGAGCTGTTTTTT. Its protein is CASRRTSGGTNTGELFF.

This clone was seen a few times. The rearrangement links TRBV6-5 to TRBJ1-5; TRBD1 agrees at 7 bases. V gave up 6 bases and J gave up 6 bases; unmatched junction bases: 11. Germline CDR1 and CDR2: MNHEY and SVGAGI. This CDR3 spans 15 amino acids. The chain's CDR3 is CASRPDRAPGQPQHF. CDR3 DNA sequence: TGTGCCAGCAGACCTGACAGGGCCCCCGGTCAGCCCCAGCATTTT.

The chain couples TRBV28 to TRBJ2-1, with TRBD2 matching over 8 bases. This CDR3 contains 15 residues. V was pared by 9 bases and J by 6 bases, with 13 bases of the junction left unmatched. Germline CDR1 and CDR2: MDHEN and SYDVKM. CDR3 loop: CASNYGGGPLNEQFF. In nucleotides, the CDR3 is TGTGCCAGTAACTACGGGGGGGGTCCTCTCAATGAGCAGTTCTTC.

The chain joins TRBV10-2 to TRBJ1-5, with D uncertain. There are 16 residues in the CDR3. Germline values: CDR1 WSHSY, CDR2 SAAADI. V dropped 4 bases and J dropped 2 bases, with 15 bases sitting between them. In DNA form, the CDR3 reads TGCGCCAGCAGTGGAGACGGGGTGGTGGGCAATCAGCCCCAGCATTTT. Translated, it gives CASSGDGVVGNQPQHF.

For the CDR3, the DNA is TGTGCCAGCAGTTTTAGCCAACTAGCGGGCGACACAGATACGCAGTATTTT. Translating gives CASSFSQLAGDTDTQYF. The chain uses TRBV28 and TRBJ2-3; 9 nucleotides agree with TRBD2. The CDR3 extends over 17 amino acids. The junction had 9 bases not matched to a gene; V was cut back by 3 bases and J by 2 bases. Germline CDR1 reads MDHEN; CDR2 reads SYDVKM.

V and J are TRBV29-1 and TRBJ2-2; 7 bases match TRBD1. The germline V gene encodes CDR1 SQVTM and CDR2 ANQGSEA. Trimming cost V 7 bases and J 0 bases; bases outside gene matches: 2. The CDR3 loop spans 13 amino acids. CDR3 sequence: CSGTGSNTGELFF. The CDR3 region has the DNA TGCAGCGGGACAGGCTCGAACACCGGGGAGCTGTTTTTT.

J is TRBJ2-5 and V is TRBV6-1; a weak D match, TRBD2 (6 bases). The V end was cut by 6 bases, the J end by 4 bases, with 12 bases between. Germline V gene lookup returns CDR1 MNHNS and CDR2 SASEGT. The CDR3 is 13 residues long. In nucleotides, the CDR3 is TGTGCCAGCAGAGCCGGGACTGGAGAGACCCAGTACTTC. Translation gives CASRAGTGETQYF.

The chain has TRBV10-3 and TRBJ2-7; the D gene is possibly TRBD1 (5 bases). Germline V CDR1 and CDR2: ENHRY, SYGVKD. The CDR3 is made up of 15 amino acids. Trimming took off 7 bases at V and 4 bases at J, with 20 bases between the two ends. CDR3 sequence reads: CAITPRANNRYEQYV. The DNA of the CDR3 is TGTGCCATCACCCCCAGGGCGAATAATAGGTACGAGCAGTACGTC.

The V call is TRBV27, the J call TRBJ2-7; 7 bases are shared with TRBD1. Germline V gene data show CDR1 as MNHEY and CDR2 as SMNVEV (reference sequence). The trim removed 5 bases at V and 0 bases at J, leaving 7 bases unmatched. CDR3 length: 15 residues. The CDR3 loop reads CASSRSGTVSYEQYF. Written as DNA, the CDR3 is TGTGCCAGCAGTCGATCCGGGACAGTCTCCTACGAGCAGTACTTC.

The chain couples TRBV29-1 to TRBJ1-2; 9 bases line up with TRBD1. The trim removed 7 bases at V and 0 bases at J, leaving 3 bases unmatched. Germline-derived CDR1 and CDR2 are SQVTM and ANQGSEA. This CDR3 is 13 amino acids long. Written as DNA, the CDR3 is TGCAGCGCCGGGACAGGGTCTAACTATGGCTACACCTTC. Protein sequence: CSAGTGSNYGYTF. The whole variable domain, filled in from reference TRBV29-1 and TRBJ1-2, reads SAVISQKPSRDICQRGTSLTIQCQVDSQVTMMFWYRQQPGQSLTLIATANQGSEATYESGFVIDKFPISRPNLTFSTLTVSNMSPEDSSIYLCSAGTGSNYGYTFGSGTRLTVV.

The genes are TRBV5-1 and TRBJ2-1, with TRBD2 matching 10 bases. The CDR3 contains 13 residues. Germline loops: CDR1 SGHRS, CDR2 YFSETQ. Germline trimming cut 6 bases from V and 7 bases from J; bases unmatched to any gene: 4. In DNA form, the CDR3 reads TGCGCCAGCATTAAAGCGGGGGGGAATGAGCAGTTCTTC. This translates into CASIKAGGNEQFF.

This rearrangement joins TRBV5-1 to TRBJ2-7, with TRBD2 matching over 10 bases. There are 16 residues in the CDR3. The V segment lost 4 bases and the J segment 4 bases; nucleotides outside the gene matches: 11. Per the germline V gene, CDR1 is SGHRS and CDR2 is YFSETQ. CDR3 residues: CASSRAGGPFNYEQYF. The CDR3 DNA sequence: TGCGCCAGCAGCAGAGCGGGGGGGCCTTTTAATTACGAGCAGTACTTC. The full variable domain, completed using reference TRBV5-1 and TRBJ2-7, is KAGVTQTPRYLIKTRGQQVTLSCSPISGHRSVSWYQQTPGQGLQFLFEYFSETQRNKGNFPGRFSGRQFSNSRSEMNVSTLELGDSALYLCASSRAGGPFNYEQYFGPGTRLTVT.

The gene calls are TRBV10-3 and TRBJ2-1; 9 bases match TRBD1. The germline V gene encodes CDR1 ENHRY and CDR2 SYGVKD. After removal of 2 bases from V and 8 bases from J, the junction contained 10 bases not matched to a gene. The CDR3 length is 16 residues. DNA for the CDR3: TGTGCCATCAGTGAGATCATGGGACAGGGTATCGATGAGCAGTTCTTC. It translates to CAISEIMGQGIDEQFF.